These 8 T cell receptor beta chains came from one sample sequenced in a study of shared clonotypes between healthy human individuals. Using immunoSEQ multiplex PCR, the repertoire was profiled, and TCRdb retains in-frame clones only, with some absent. The repertoire holds 2 million to 3 million clones, 93% seen once, with roughly 0.36% in the top ten. Sequenced material: naive CD4+ T cells from PBMCs. Documented subset: CD45RA+ positively selected. The receptors shown here come from a young man in good health. Some clones in this sample may be carry-over from other donors' samples.

Only one count was recorded for this clone. J is TRBJ2-1 and V is TRBV4-3; TRBD2 is a possible D gene (6 bases). Germline values: CDR1 LGHNA, CDR2 YSLEER. The CDR3 consists of 18 residues. V lost 1 base and J 0 bases, leaving 16 bases between the germline ends. This CDR3 reads CASSQVPARGSSYNEQFF. The CDR3 nucleotides are TGCGCCAGCAGCCAAGTACCTGCGCGGGGCAGCTCCTACAATGAGCAGTTCTTC.

V gene TRBV7-3 combines with J gene TRBJ2-5; 8 bases are a match to TRBD2. This CDR3 is 15 amino acids long. Germline-derived CDR1 and CDR2 are SGHTA and FQGTGA. Trimming took 6 bases from V and 5 from J; bases not matched to a gene: 11. The CDR3 sequence: CASSPSGSPQETQYF. The CDR3 region has the DNA TGTGCCAGCAGTCCCAGCGGGAGCCCACAGGAGACCCAGTACTTC.

Concerning this clone itself: Other DNA sequences in the sample encode the same CDR3. The genes are TRBV9 and TRBJ1-2; possibly TRBD1 for D (6 bases). V shed 0 bases and J shed 2 bases, with 11 bases lying between them. This CDR3 spans 15 amino acids. Germline CDR1 SGDLS, CDR2 YYNGEE. CDR3 residues: CASSVGGGANYGYTF. For the CDR3, the DNA is TGTGCCAGCAGCGTAGGTGGGGGGGCCAACTATGGCTACACCTTC.

This chain connects TRBV4-1 to TRBJ2-3; 8 bases map to TRBD2. The trim removed 1 base at V and 5 bases at J, leaving 5 bases unmatched. Germline values: CDR1 MGHRA, CDR2 YSYEKL. The CDR3 spans 15 residues. This chain's CDR3 is CASSQVGTRIDTQYF. The DNA for the CDR3 is TGCGCCAGCAGCCAAGTCGGGACTAGGATAGATACGCAGTATTTT.

To note about this clone: Other DNA sequences in this sample translate to the same CDR3. The V call is TRBV5-1, the J call TRBJ2-7; D is unresolved. This CDR3 region has 14 residues. Germline CDR1 is SGHRS and CDR2 is YFSETQ. The V end was cut by 4 bases, the J end by 0 bases, with 11 bases between. The chain's CDR3 is CASSLAPRSYEQYF. CDR3 bases: TGCGCCAGCAGCCTGGCCCCGCGCTCCTACGAGCAGTACTTC.

V is TRBV5-1 and J is TRBJ2-3, with D perhaps TRBD2 (6 bases). Germline V CDR1 and CDR2: SGHRS, YFSETQ. CDR3 length: 16 amino acids. Trimming stripped 0 bases from V and 1 base from J, with 12 bases between. DNA for the CDR3: TGCGCCAGCAGCTTGGCCCGGGGGTACGGCACAGATACGCAGTATTTT. Its translation is CASSLARGYGTDTQYF.

The chain recombines TRBV7-9 with TRBJ2-3; 7 positions agree with TRBD2. Trimming took 5 bases from V and 0 from J; bases not matched to a gene: 8. This CDR3 region has 16 residues. Per the germline V gene, CDR1 is SEHNR and CDR2 is FQNEAQ (reference sequence). The CDR3 DNA follows: TGTGCCAGCAGCCCCGGCGTCGGGAGGAGCACAGATACGCAGTATTTT. Its translation is CASSPGVGRSTDTQYF. The full variable domain, completed using reference TRBV7-9 and TRBJ2-3, is DTGVSQNPRHKITKRGQNVTFRCDPISEHNRLYWYRQTLGQGPEFLTYFQNEAQLEKSRLLSDRFSAERPKGSFSTLEIQRTEQGDSAMYLCASSPGVGRSTDTQYFGPGTRLTVL.

With regard to this clone: Other DNA sequences in the sample encode the same CDR3. This chain connects TRBV5-1 to TRBJ2-5; perhaps D is TRBD1 or TRBD2 (5 bases each). V lost 4 bases to trimming and J lost 4 bases, with 14 bases between them. The CDR3 loop spans 14 amino acids. Germline CDR1 reads SGHRS; CDR2 reads YFSETQ. DNA for the CDR3: TGCGCCAGCAGCCTGGGACGGCCCGGAGAGACCCAGTACTTC. Residues: CASSLGRPGETQYF.